The clone carrying this T cell receptor (beta chain) has a single count. The CDR3 length is 15 residues. Germline assignment: CDR1 LNHDA and CDR2 SQIVND (reference sequence). The junction had 6 bases not matched to a gene; V was cut back by 5 bases and J by 5 bases. These data come from a study of memory CD4+ T cells and cytomegalovirus serostatus. Single viable CD3+CD4+CD8-CD45RO+ cells were sorted as the memory CD4+ T cells. Only in-frame clones appear in the TCRdb table, and some are missing; sequencing was by immunoSEQ multiplex PCR. Of tens of thousands of clones listed, about 80% were seen once; the top ten hold 1% to 1.3%.

This rearrangement joins TRBV19 to TRBJ2-1, with 10 positions matching TRBD2. This TCR was sampled from an adult in good health and CMV-seronegative. The source material was memory CD4+ T cells from blood. CDR3 in DNA: TGTGCCAGTAGTTTTAAGCGGGGGGGAAACAATGAGCAGTTCTTC. Amino acids: CASSFKRGGNNEQFF.